This T cell receptor (beta chain) appears in the sequencing data of a study of T cells in Graves' hyperthyroidism and ophthalmopathy. Researchers amplified the TCR beta CDR3 regions from RNA transcripts. The HTBI primer set drove a first-round RT-PCR of the TCR CDR3. MiXCR was run by TCRdb on the multiplex PCR reads, yielding one entry per CDR3 protein. Of 400,000 to 500,000 distinct CDR3 sequences listed, over 12% are singletons. The CDR3 length is 15 residues. Deletions cut 0 bases from V and 2 bases from J, with 11 bases between. Germline CDR1 SEHNR, CDR2 FQNEAQ (reference sequence). This clonotype was counted ten times or more.

Sequencing was carried out using blood. This rearrangement joins TRBV7-9 to TRBJ2-7; possible D gene TRBD1, 5 bases. This sequence originates from a man aged 18 to 29 with Graves' ophthalmopathy. In nucleotides, the CDR3 is TGTGCCAGCAGCTTAGCACAGGCCTCCCCCTACGAGCAGTACTTC. It yields the protein CASSLAQASPYEQYF.